This entry lists 14 T cell receptor beta chains sequenced from one sample in a study of early T cells in non-severe SARS-CoV-2 infection. Via MiXCR, TCRdb re-called the 5' RACE reads, giving one row per CDR3 protein. The data contain about 60,000 distinct CDR3 sequences, roughly a tenth of them singletons. The sample was whole blood. Receptors were obtained from an adult who was a healthcare worker with PCR-confirmed SARS-CoV-2 infection or an uninfected control (not recorded which).

This clonotype came up many times. The J gene is TRBJ2-1, the V gene TRBV12-3 or TRBV12-4; TRBD2 matches at 9 bases. Losses at the gene ends were 5 bases for V and 5 bases for J; bases not matched to a gene: 4. The CDR3 is made up of 14 amino acids. CDR3 in DNA: TGTGCCAGCAGTCCGGGACTAGCCCACAATGAGCAGTTCTTC. This gives the protein CASSPGLAHNEQFF.

The chain has TRBV6-5 and TRBJ1-1, with TRBD1 matching over 8 bases. Germline V lookup: CDR1 MNHEY, CDR2 SVGAGI. CDR3 size: 16 residues. V shed 6 bases and J 10 bases; nucleotides not matched to a gene: 19. In nucleotides, the CDR3 is TGTGCCAGCAGCCACCGGTCAGGGGGCGGCCTCTCGGCAGCTTTCTTT. Protein: CASSHRSGGGLSAAFF.

This clonotype was found many times. The chain joins TRBV7-2 to TRBJ1-5; possible D gene TRBD1, 5 bases. V was pared by 2 bases and J by 0 bases, with 11 bases between. Germline V CDR1 and CDR2: SGHTA, FQGNSA. The CDR3 contains 16 residues. CDR3 DNA: TGTGCCAGCAGCTTAACAGGTGACAATAGCAATCAGCCCCAGCATTTT. Its translation is CASSLTGDNSNQPQHF.

This clonotype showed up many times. This chain links TRBV6-2 or TRBV6-3 with TRBJ2-7; D is uncertain. Germline V gene data show CDR1 as MNHEY and CDR2 as SVGEGT. The CDR3 is 16 residues long. The germline V and J ends were trimmed by 0 bases and 4 bases, with 16 bases remaining between them. CDR3 sequence reads: CASSYSVQSVSYEQYF. For the CDR3, the DNA is TGTGCCAGCAGTTACTCGGTACAAAGCGTCTCTTACGAGCAGTACTTC.

Judged by abundance, this clonotype is medium-sized. The V gene is TRBV27, the J gene TRBJ2-7, with 7 bases that match TRBD1. J was trimmed by 5 bases and V by 5 bases; bases with no gene match: 9. The CDR3 is 14 amino acids. Germline-derived CDR1 and CDR2 are MNHEY and SMNVEV (reference sequence). CDR3 protein: CASSTGDSIDEQYF. CDR3 bases: TGTGCCAGCAGTACCGGGGACAGCATTGACGAGCAGTACTTC.

This chain uses TRBV2 with TRBJ1-3; D gene unclear. Germline V gene lookup returns CDR1 SNHLY and CDR2 FYNNEI. V shed 11 bases and J shed 0 bases, with 11 bases lying between them. The CDR3 has 13 residues. CDR3 sequence reads: CACGRNSGNTIYF. For the CDR3, the DNA is TGTGCCTGTGGACGGAACTCTGGAAACACCATATATTTT.

This clonotype was seen only a few times. The chain carries TRBV9 and TRBJ2-1; 8 nucleotides agree with TRBD2. V gave up 2 bases and J gave up 4 bases; unmatched junction bases: 11. This CDR3 has 17 amino acids. The germline gives CDR1 SGDLS, CDR2 YYNGEE. CDR3 in amino acids: CASSVSLAGVSYNEQFF. CDR3 coding DNA: TGTGCCAGCAGCGTCTCCCTAGCGGGCGTTTCGTACAATGAGCAGTTCTTC.

This clonotype showed up many times. The chain uses TRBV7-3 and TRBJ2-5, with a weak D call TRBD2 (6 bases). The CDR3 extends over 14 amino acids. Germline values: CDR1 SGHTA, CDR2 FQGTGA. V shed 1 base and J shed 4 bases, with 10 bases lying between them. The CDR3 sequence is CASSLNGGPETQYF. CDR3 bases: TGTGCCAGCAGCTTAAACGGAGGGCCAGAGACCCAGTACTTC.

The V gene is TRBV20-1, the J gene TRBJ2-1, with 8 positions matching TRBD1. Germline V gene lookup returns CDR1 DFQATT and CDR2 SNEGSKA (reference sequence). Germline trimming cut 6 bases from V and 1 base from J; bases unmatched to any gene: 8. CDR3 size: 15 residues. The CDR3 DNA reads TGCAGTGCCCTGGACAGGGACCTGTCCTACAATGAGCAGTTCTTC. Translating it yields CSALDRDLSYNEQFF.

Comments on this clonotype: A much larger clone is a single base away; this may be a read error. The genes are TRBV7-2 and TRBJ2-3; TRBD2 might be the D (5 bases). In germline, CDR1 is SGHTA, CDR2 FQGNSA. The CDR3 consists of 13 residues. Here the CDR3 DNA reads TGTGCCGGCAGCTGGGAGAGCACAGATACGCAGTATTTT. Its translation is CAGSWESTDTQYF.

This clonotype was recorded at least ten times. The chain links TRBV29-1 to TRBJ1-2; a weak D match, TRBD1 (6 bases). The CDR3 sequence is 13 residues long. V lost 7 bases, J lost 6 bases, and 18 bases lay in between. Per the germline V gene, CDR1 is SQVTM and CDR2 is ANQGSEA. CDR3 DNA: TGCAGCGCTTGGGACACTTCCAAGGATGGCTACACCTTC. Residues: CSAWDTSKDGYTF.

This clonotype was seen ten or more times. This chain links TRBV5-4 with TRBJ2-2; 9 bases map to TRBD1. V trimming: 4 bases; J trimming: 0 bases; junction bases outside the gene matches: 16. The germline gives CDR1 SGHNT, CDR2 YYREEE (reference sequence). The CDR3 spans 20 residues. CDR3 sequence reads: CASSGGRDRVSISNTGELFF. The CDR3 nucleotides are TGTGCCAGCAGCGGTGGACGGGACAGGGTATCGATATCGAACACCGGGGAGCTGTTTTTT.

The rearrangement joins TRBV6-6 to TRBJ2-1; 14 bases align to TRBD2. Per germline, CDR1 MNHNY and CDR2 SVGAGI (reference sequence). The CDR3 contains 15 residues. V lost 6 bases, J lost 15 bases, and 13 bases stayed unmatched. The CDR3 DNA reads TGTGCCAGCAGCAGACTAGCGGGAGGGCCTGGGGATTGGTTCTTC. Residues: CASSRLAGGPGDWFF.

The chain employs TRBV5-1 and TRBJ2-5; D remains unclear. The CDR3 is made up of 13 amino acids. Trimming took off 1 base at V and 4 bases at J, with 8 bases between the two ends. The germline gives CDR1 SGHRS, CDR2 YFSETQ. The CDR3 loop reads CASSLSSTETQYF. The CDR3 nucleotides read TGCGCCAGCAGCTTGTCCTCTACAGAGACCCAGTACTTC.